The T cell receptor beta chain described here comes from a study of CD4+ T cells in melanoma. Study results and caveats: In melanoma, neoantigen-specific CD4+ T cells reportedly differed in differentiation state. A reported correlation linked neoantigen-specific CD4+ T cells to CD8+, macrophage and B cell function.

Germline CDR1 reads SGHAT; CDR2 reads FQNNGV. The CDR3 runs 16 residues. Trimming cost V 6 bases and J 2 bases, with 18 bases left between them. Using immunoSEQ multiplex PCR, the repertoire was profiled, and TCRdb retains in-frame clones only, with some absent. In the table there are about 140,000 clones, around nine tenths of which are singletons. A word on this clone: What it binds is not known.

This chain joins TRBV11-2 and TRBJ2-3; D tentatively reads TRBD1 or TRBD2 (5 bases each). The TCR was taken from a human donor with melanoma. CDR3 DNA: TGTGCCAGCAGGTCCCTGACGGGGCCTCCCACAGATACGCAGTATTTT. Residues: CASRSLTGPPTDTQYF.